Below, 26 T cell receptor beta chains from the same sample are listed, as sequenced in a study of blood T cell repertoires in COVID-19 (dated by TCRdb to the early 2020s). Library generation was performed with the immunoSEQ multiplex PCR assay. The immuneACCESS repertoire file appears here via TCRdb, limited to in-frame rearrangements. These files lack a portion of the clones; in checked studies, under half of the deficit traces to unresolved V genes, and the cause of the others is not known. The sample yields 120,000 to 150,000 clones; roughly nine tenths were counted once. The top ten hold roughly 13% of the sample. The sample comprised peripheral blood. These receptors were collected from a man in his late teens or twenties with COVID-19, enrolled during active disease.

This chain links TRBV6-5 with TRBJ2-3; a possible D gene is TRBD1 (5 bases). The V and J ends lost 6 bases and 3 bases respectively, with 13 bases between them. CDR1 and CDR2 from the germline V gene are MNHEY and SVGAGI. The CDR3 is made up of 14 amino acids. CDR3 coding DNA: TGTGCCAGCAGAAACCCGGCAGGGACAGATACGCAGTATTTT. Protein sequence: CASRNPAGTDTQYF.

The chain links TRBV7-6 to TRBJ2-1, with 10 bases fitting TRBD1. Germline trimming cut 5 bases from V and 2 bases from J; bases unmatched to any gene: 6. This CDR3 has 16 residues. The germline V gene has CDR1 SGHVS and CDR2 FNYEAQ. CDR3 coding DNA: TGTGCCAGCAGCCCCCAGGGACAGGGGACCTACAATGAGCAGTTCTTC. Translated: CASSPQGQGTYNEQFF.

The gene calls are TRBV29-1 and TRBJ2-4; D possibly corresponds to TRBD1 (5 bases). The CDR3 has 12 amino acids. Germline values: CDR1 SQVTM, CDR2 ANQGSEA. V shed 6 bases and J shed 9 bases, with 15 bases lying between them. The CDR3 DNA reads as TGCAGCGTCCGAGAAACAGGTAGCATTCAGTACTTC. Protein product: CSVRETGSIQYF. Full variable domain (missing parts from reference TRBV29-1 and TRBJ2-4): SAVISQKPSRDICQRGTSLTIQCQVDSQVTMMFWYRQQPGQSLTLIATANQGSEATYESGFVIDKFPISRPNLTFSTLTVSNMSPEDSSIYLCSVRETGSIQYFGAGTRLSVL.

This clone showed up just a few times. The DNA of the CDR3 is TGTGCCAGCAGCCTCGCCCTAGCGTTCCACTACGAGCAGTACTTC. Translating gives CASSLALAFHYEQYF. This sequence joins TRBV5-5 and TRBJ2-7; D may be TRBD2 (6 bases). The CDR3 spans 15 residues. The V and J ends lost 4 bases and 3 bases respectively, with 17 bases between them. Germline V lookup: CDR1 SGHKS, CDR2 YYEKEE (reference sequence).

This sequence joins TRBV14 and TRBJ2-7, with D possibly matching TRBD2 (6 bases). This CDR3 is 12 amino acids long. CDR1 and CDR2 (germline): SGHDN, FVKESK. V lost 5 bases, J lost 6 bases, and 11 bases lay in between. In nucleotides, the CDR3 is TGTGCCAGCAGCGGGGGGATCGGCGAGCAGTACTTC. This translates into CASSGGIGEQYF. Full variable domain (remainder filled in from reference TRBV14 and TRBJ2-7): EAGVTQFPSHSVIEKGQTVTLRCDPISGHDNLYWYRRVMGKEIKFLLHFVKESKQDESGMPNNRFLAERTGGTYSTLKVQPAELEDSGVYFCASSGGIGEQYFGPGTRLTVT.

CDR3 bases: TGCGCCAGCAGCCAACTCAACAGGGACAATGAGCAGTTCTTC. Translation gives CASSQLNRDNEQFF. The chain uses TRBV4-3 and TRBJ2-1; weak D call: TRBD1 (6 bases). V was clipped by 2 bases and J by 5 bases, with 10 bases between them. The germline V gene has CDR1 LGHNA and CDR2 YSLEER. This CDR3 contains 14 residues.

V gene TRBV30 combines with J gene TRBJ1-5, with 7 bases identical to TRBD1. With V trimmed by 2 bases and J by 5 bases, 3 bases remained unmatched. Germline V gene lookup returns CDR1 GTSNPN and CDR2 SVGIG (reference sequence). CDR3 length equals 13 residues. DNA for the CDR3: TGTGCCTGGAGTCACAGGGGAGATCAGCCCCAGCATTTT. Translated, it gives CAWSHRGDQPQHF.

The chain employs TRBV5-4 and TRBJ2-3; perhaps TRBD2 as D (6 bases). Trimming left V 6 bases short and J 1 base short, with 15 bases between. CDR3 length equals 15 residues. The V gene's germline CDR1 is SGHNT and CDR2 YYREEE (reference sequence). CDR3 loop: CASNPGRLGTDTQYF. Here the CDR3 DNA reads TGTGCCAGCAACCCCGGGAGACTAGGCACAGATACGCAGTATTTT.

A few counts support this clone. The DNA for the CDR3 is TGTGCCAGCAGCTCCCCAACAGTTTACACAGATACGCAGTATTTT. Translation: CASSSPTVYTDTQYF. The chain links TRBV5-4 to TRBJ2-3, with D hard to call. Trimming took 3 bases from V and 2 from J, leaving 13 bases between them. This CDR3 spans 15 amino acids. Per germline, CDR1 SGHNT and CDR2 YYREEE (reference sequence).

The J gene is TRBJ2-1, the V gene TRBV5-1, with D perhaps matching TRBD1 (6 bases). This CDR3 is built from 16 residues. Trimming removed 0 bases at V and 2 bases at J, with 12 bases between. CDR1 SGHRS and CDR2 YFSETQ come from the germline V gene. The CDR3 loop is CASSLGVDRPYNEQFF. In nucleotides, the CDR3 is TGCGCCAGCAGCTTGGGGGTAGACAGGCCCTACAATGAGCAGTTCTTC.

This rearrangement joins TRBV18 to TRBJ1-2; 9 positions match TRBD1. The CDR3 length is 13 residues. Trimming at V came to 3 bases and at J to 8 bases, leaving 4 bases not matched to a gene. Germline CDR1 and CDR2: KGHSH and LQKENI. Written as DNA, the CDR3 is TGTGCCAGCTCACCCCGGGACAGGGACGGCTACACCTTC. This sequence encodes CASSPRDRDGYTF.

The genes are TRBV2 and TRBJ2-2; TRBD2 is a possible D gene (5 bases). The germline CDR1 and CDR2 sequences are SNHLY and FYNNEI. V was cut by 3 bases and J by 4 bases, with 12 bases left in between. The CDR3 is 15 amino acids. The CDR3 DNA follows: TGTGCCAGCAGTGATTGGAGGTTGAGCACCGGGGAGCTGTTTTTT. Its translation is CASSDWRLSTGELFF.

The rearrangement uses TRBV27 and TRBJ2-1, with D tentatively TRBD2 (8 bases). The ends were cut back, 3 bases at V and 0 bases at J, with 18 bases in the middle. Germline assignment: CDR1 MNHEY and CDR2 SMNVEV (reference sequence). CDR3 length: 18 residues. The CDR3 DNA reads TGTGCCAGCAGTTTCCCTGGACTAGCAGGGGGCTCCTACAATGAGCAGTTCTTC. It translates to CASSFPGLAGGSYNEQFF.

V and J are TRBV27 and TRBJ2-3; unclear D gene. The CDR3 runs to 16 residues. V was shortened by 3 bases and J by 3 bases, with 16 bases between the two germline ends. Looked up from germline, CDR1 is MNHEY and CDR2 is SMNVEV (reference sequence). In DNA, the CDR3 is TGTGCCAGCAGTTTTTCTATTCGACTTCCAACAGATACGCAGTATTTT. Protein sequence: CASSFSIRLPTDTQYF.

This chain connects TRBV28 to TRBJ2-7, with D maybe TRBD2 (5 bases). The germline gives CDR1 MDHEN, CDR2 SYDVKM. This CDR3 contains 16 residues. Deletions cut 7 bases from V and 0 bases from J, with 19 bases between. DNA of the CDR3: TGTGCCAGCACCCTGGGGAGTAGGGTTGGCTCCTACGAGCAGTACTTC. Translation gives CASTLGSRVGSYEQYF. Full variable domain (outside the CDR3, taken from reference TRBV28 and TRBJ2-7): DVKVTQSSRYLVKRTGEKVFLECVQDMDHENMFWYRQDPGLGLRLIYFSYDVKMKEKGDIPEGYSVSREKKERFSLILESASTNQTSMYLCASTLGSRVGSYEQYFGPGTRLTVT.

The chain recombines TRBV7-2 with TRBJ2-2; no definite D call. In germline, CDR1 is SGHTA, CDR2 FQGNSA. Trimming cost V 1 base and J 6 bases, with 9 bases left between them. CDR3 length equals 14 residues. DNA of the CDR3: TGTGCCAGCAGCTTAGGCCCTTCGGCCGGGGAGCTGTTTTTT. Protein: CASSLGPSAGELFF. The entire variable domain, with the rest obtained from reference TRBV7-2 and TRBJ2-2, is as follows: GAGVSQSPSNKVTEKGKDVELRCDPISGHTALYWYRQSLGQGLEFLIYFQGNSAPDKSGLPSDRFSAERTGGSVSTLTIQRTQQEDSAVYLCASSLGPSAGELFFGEGSRLTVL.

This clone was seen just once. This chain links TRBV24-1 with TRBJ2-3; 11 nucleotides match TRBD2. This CDR3 region has 23 residues. V gave up 0 bases and J gave up 0 bases; unmatched junction bases: 19. Germline CDR1 KGHDR, CDR2 SFDVKD. Here the CDR3 DNA reads TGTGCCACCAGTGATTTGGGGGCCGGACCGGGACTAGCGGTACTCTCTAGCACAGATACGCAGTATTTT. Encoded protein: CATSDLGAGPGLAVLSSTDTQYF.

The chain joins TRBV3-1 (or the pseudogene TRBV3-2) to TRBJ2-7, with a tentative D call TRBD2 (6 bases). Germline V gene lookup returns CDR1 LGHDT and CDR2 YNNKEL (reference sequence). The V end was cut by 6 bases, the J end by 3 bases, with 15 bases between. The CDR3 is 14 amino acids. CDR3 region: CASSPAGFFYEQYF. The CDR3 DNA sequence: TGTGCCAGCAGTCCAGCGGGTTTCTTCTACGAGCAGTACTTC.

This clone was seen once. The genes are TRBV7-9 and TRBJ1-2; tentative D call: TRBD1 (5 bases). The CDR3 length is 14 residues. Germline values: CDR1 SEHNR, CDR2 FQNEAQ (reference sequence). Between the trimmed V and J ends, which lost 2 bases and 4 bases, there was a span of 11 bases. In DNA form, the CDR3 reads TGTGCCAGCAGCTTAATTCAGGGTACCTATGGCTACACCTTC. Protein product: CASSLIQGTYGYTF.

This chain joins TRBV9 and TRBJ2-7; weak D call: TRBD2 (6 bases). The V end lost 0 bases, the J end lost 5 bases, and 15 bases lay between the germline ends. Looked up from germline, CDR1 is SGDLS and CDR2 is YYNGEE. The CDR3 has 15 amino acids. In DNA form, the CDR3 reads TGTGCCAGCAGCGTAGATGGAGGGAGCAACAACGAGCAGTACTTC. It encodes CASSVDGGSNNEQYF.

The chain links TRBV9 to TRBJ2-3, with D perhaps TRBD2 (6 bases). Between the trimmed V and J ends, which lost 4 bases and 0 bases, there was a span of 18 bases. Germline CDR1 SGDLS, CDR2 YYNGEE. This CDR3 has 17 residues. DNA for the CDR3: TGTGCCAGCAGCTCCGGGACTGTTCCCTCTAGCACAGATACGCAGTATTTT. Translation gives CASSSGTVPSSTDTQYF.

The chain recombines TRBV28 with TRBJ2-5; weak D call: TRBD2 (6 bases). This CDR3 is built from 15 residues. Germline V gene data show CDR1 as MDHEN and CDR2 as SYDVKM. V was trimmed by 1 base and J by 5 bases, leaving 14 bases between them. CDR3 bases: TGTGCCAGCAGTTTATTTGTGGGAGGAGGGGAGACCCAGTACTTC. Translation gives CASSLFVGGGETQYF.

The V call is TRBV7-2, the J call TRBJ2-7; the D is unclear. CDR1 and CDR2 (germline): SGHTA, FQGNSA. This CDR3 region has 15 residues. Deletions cut 4 bases from V and 3 bases from J, with 16 bases between. Here the CDR3 DNA reads TGTGCCAGCAGCTCCTCCAGACTGAGTTACTACGAGCAGTACTTC. Translated: CASSSSRLSYYEQYF.

The chain has TRBV5-6 and TRBJ2-6; a weak D match, TRBD1 (6 bases). V lost 2 bases and J lost 0, with 15 bases in between. Germline V gene lookup returns CDR1 SGHDT and CDR2 YYEEEE. The CDR3 sequence is 18 residues long. The CDR3 DNA follows: TGTGCCAGCAGCTTCCTGACAGGCGTAAGCTCTGGGGCCAACGTCCTGACTTTC. The encoded protein is CASSFLTGVSSGANVLTF.

About this clone itself: Mismatch with germline at one junction end may stem from a read error. The genes are TRBV29-1 and TRBJ1-4; 9 nucleotides line up with TRBD1. The CDR3 loop spans 13 amino acids. Germline values: CDR1 SQVTM, CDR2 ANQGSEA. For the CDR3, the DNA is TGCAGCGTTCCAGACAGGGGGAACGAAAAACTGCTTTTT. Amino acids: CSVPDRGNEKLLF. Based on the CDR3 plus reference TRBV29-1 and TRBJ1-4, the full variable domain is SAVISQKPSRDICQRGTSLTIQCQVDSQVTMMFWYRQQPGQSLTLIATANQGSEATYESGFVIDKFPISRPNLTFSTLTVSNMSPEDSSIYLCSVPDRGNEKLLFGSGTQLSVL.

The chain recombines TRBV11-2 with TRBJ2-5; maybe TRBD1 (5 bases). The CDR3 is made up of 16 amino acids. Trimming took off 2 bases at V and 1 base at J, with 14 bases between the two ends. Germline CDR1 is SGHAT and CDR2 is FQNNGV. The CDR3 DNA follows: TGTGCCAGCAGCTTAAAAGGGCCCAGGGCCCAAGAGACCCAGTACTTC. This codes for CASSLKGPRAQETQYF.